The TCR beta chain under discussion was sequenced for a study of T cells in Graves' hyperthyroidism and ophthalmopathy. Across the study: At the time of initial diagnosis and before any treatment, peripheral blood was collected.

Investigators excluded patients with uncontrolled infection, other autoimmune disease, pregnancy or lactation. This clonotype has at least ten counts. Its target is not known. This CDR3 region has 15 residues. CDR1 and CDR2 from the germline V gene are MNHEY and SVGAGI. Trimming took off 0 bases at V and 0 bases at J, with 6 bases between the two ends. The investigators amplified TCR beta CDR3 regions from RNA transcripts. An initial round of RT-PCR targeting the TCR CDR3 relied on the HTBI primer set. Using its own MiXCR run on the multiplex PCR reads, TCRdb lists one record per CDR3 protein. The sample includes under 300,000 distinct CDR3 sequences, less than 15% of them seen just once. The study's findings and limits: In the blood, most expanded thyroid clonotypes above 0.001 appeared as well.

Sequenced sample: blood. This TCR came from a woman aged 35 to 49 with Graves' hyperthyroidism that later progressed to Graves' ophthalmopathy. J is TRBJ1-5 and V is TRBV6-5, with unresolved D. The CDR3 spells CASSYSRDSNQPQHF. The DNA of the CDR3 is TGTGCCAGCAGTTACTCCCGTGATAGCAATCAGCCCCAGCATTTT.